The sequence of this TCR beta chain was determined in a study of blood T cells in healthy people across ages. General observations from the study: Donors of long life had a larger count of naive CD4+ cells and greater diversity than aged donors.

Remarks on this clonotype: The antigen remains unidentified.

A second PCR, run for about 6 to 11 cycles, used a sample-barcoded 5' primer plus a J-beta primer mix. TCRdb called the 5' RACE reads again in MiXCR, with one record for every CDR3 protein. The table has about 970,000 distinct CDR3 sequences, just over 50% seen once. This CDR3 comprises 13 residues. Trimming shortened V by 6 bases and J by 3 bases, and 12 bases separated the two germline ends. Germline V gene data show CDR1 as SQVTM and CDR2 as ANQGSEA. The source is a woman aged 60 to 75 in good health. The rearrangement links TRBV29-1 to TRBJ1-5, with D perhaps matching TRBD1 (6 bases). Sequencing used blood. The CDR3 region is CSVGQRNNQPQHF. Written as DNA, the CDR3 is TGCAGCGTCGGACAGAGGAACAATCAGCCCCAGCATTTT.